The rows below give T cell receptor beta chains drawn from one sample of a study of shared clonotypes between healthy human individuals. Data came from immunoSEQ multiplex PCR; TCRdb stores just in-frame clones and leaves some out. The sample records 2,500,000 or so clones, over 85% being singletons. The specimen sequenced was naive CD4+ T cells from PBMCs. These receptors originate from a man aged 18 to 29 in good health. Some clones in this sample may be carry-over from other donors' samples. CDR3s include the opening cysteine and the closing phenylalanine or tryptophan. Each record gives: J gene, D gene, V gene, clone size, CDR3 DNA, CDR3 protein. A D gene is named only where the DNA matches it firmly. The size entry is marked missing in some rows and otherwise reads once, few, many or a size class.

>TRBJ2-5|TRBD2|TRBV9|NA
TGTGCCAGCAGCGTAGAACTAGCGGGGGCTCAAGAGACCCAGTACTTC
CASSVELAGAQETQYF
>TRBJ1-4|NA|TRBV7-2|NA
TGTGCCAGCAGCTTTTTTCGGGGTGGGGGTGAAAAACTGTTTTTT
CASSFFRGGGEKLFF
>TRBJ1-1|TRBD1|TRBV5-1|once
TGCGCCAGCAGCTCAGCAGGGGGGAAGACTGAAGCTTTCTTT
CASSSAGGKTEAFF
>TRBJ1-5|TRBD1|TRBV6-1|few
TGTGCCAGCAGTAAACGGGACAGGGACAATCAGCCCCAGCATTTT
CASSKRDRDNQPQHF
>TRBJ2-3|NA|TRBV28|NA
TGTGCCAGCAGTCCCTGGACCGGCGGAACCTCTTCTAGCACAGATACGCAGTATTTT
CASSPWTGGTSSSTDTQYF
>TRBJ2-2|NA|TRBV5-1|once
TGCGCCAGCAGCTTGGATGGATCCGGGGAGCTGTTTTTT
CASSLDGSGELFF
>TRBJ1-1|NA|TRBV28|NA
TGTGCCAGCAGTTTACAGGGGCGTGAAGCTTTCTTT
CASSLQGREAFF
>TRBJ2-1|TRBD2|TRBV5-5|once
TGTGCCAGCAGCTCGGGAGGATTTAATGAGCAGTTCTTC
CASSSGGFNEQFF
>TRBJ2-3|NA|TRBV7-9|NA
TGTGCCAGCAGCTTAGTTCAGACAGATACGCAGTATTTT
CASSLVQTDTQYF
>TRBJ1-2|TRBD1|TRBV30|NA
TGTGCCTGGAGGGAATGGACAGGAGCCTATGGCTACACCTTC
CAWREWTGAYGYTF
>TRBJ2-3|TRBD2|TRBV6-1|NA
TGTGCCAGCAGGGAAGGGACTAGCGGCCTCCCTAGCACAGATACGCAGTATTTT
CASREGTSGLPSTDTQYF
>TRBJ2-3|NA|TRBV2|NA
TGTGCCAACCAGGGGTCTAGTTCAGGCACAGATACGCAGTATTTT
CANQGSSSGTDTQYF
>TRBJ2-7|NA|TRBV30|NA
TGTGCCTGGAGTGTAGGAGGGGGGTCCTACGAGCAGTACTTC
CAWSVGGGSYEQYF
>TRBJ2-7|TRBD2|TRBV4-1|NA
TGCGCCAGCAGCCAACCACTAGCGGAATCCTACGAGCAGTACTTC
CASSQPLAESYEQYF
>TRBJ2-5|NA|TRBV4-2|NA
TGTGCCAGCAGCCCCCCCTCGAGCGAGACCCAGTACTTC
CASSPPSSETQYF
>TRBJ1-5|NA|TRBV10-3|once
TGTGCCATCAGTGAGTCGGGTGCTCAAGTCCCCCAGCATTTT
CAISESGAQVPQHF
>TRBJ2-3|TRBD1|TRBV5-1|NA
TGCGCCAGCAGCTTGAAGGGGGCAACAGATACGCAGTATTTT
CASSLKGATDTQYF
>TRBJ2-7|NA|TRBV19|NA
TGTGCCAGCCAGCCCGACAGGTTACACGAGCAGTACTTC
CASQPDRLHEQYF
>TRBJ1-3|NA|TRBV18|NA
TGTGCCAGCTCAACTCAAGCCGGGACCGCTTTT
CASSTQAGTAF
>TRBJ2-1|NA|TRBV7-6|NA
TGTGCCAGCAGCTTCGCGCGGCCTTCGCCTTACAATGAGCAGTTCTTC
CASSFARPSPYNEQFF
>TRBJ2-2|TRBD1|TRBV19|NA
TGTGCCAGTGGGACAGATGCGAACACCGGGGAGCTGTTTTTT
CASGTDANTGELFF
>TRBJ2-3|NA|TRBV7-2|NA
TGTGCCAGCAGCCGCTTACCGGGACTGACAGGCACAGATACGCAGTATTTT
CASSRLPGLTGTDTQYF
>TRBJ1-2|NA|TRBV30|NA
TGTGCCTGGAGTGATCTAGGACTGAGCTATGGCTACACCTTC
CAWSDLGLSYGYTF
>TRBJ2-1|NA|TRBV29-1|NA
TGCAGTTCAGGCCACAATGAGCAGTTCTTC
CSSGHNEQFF
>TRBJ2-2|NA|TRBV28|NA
TGTGCCAGCACGTCAACCCGAATCGCCGGGGAGCTGTTTTTT
CASTSTRIAGELFF
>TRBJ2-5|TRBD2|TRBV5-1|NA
TGCGCCAGCAGCTTGGCTAGCGGGTCCCAAGAGACCCAGTACTTC
CASSLASGSQETQYF
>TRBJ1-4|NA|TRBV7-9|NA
TGTGCCAGCAGCTTAGGCTACACAGGCGAAAAACTGTTTTTT
CASSLGYTGEKLFF